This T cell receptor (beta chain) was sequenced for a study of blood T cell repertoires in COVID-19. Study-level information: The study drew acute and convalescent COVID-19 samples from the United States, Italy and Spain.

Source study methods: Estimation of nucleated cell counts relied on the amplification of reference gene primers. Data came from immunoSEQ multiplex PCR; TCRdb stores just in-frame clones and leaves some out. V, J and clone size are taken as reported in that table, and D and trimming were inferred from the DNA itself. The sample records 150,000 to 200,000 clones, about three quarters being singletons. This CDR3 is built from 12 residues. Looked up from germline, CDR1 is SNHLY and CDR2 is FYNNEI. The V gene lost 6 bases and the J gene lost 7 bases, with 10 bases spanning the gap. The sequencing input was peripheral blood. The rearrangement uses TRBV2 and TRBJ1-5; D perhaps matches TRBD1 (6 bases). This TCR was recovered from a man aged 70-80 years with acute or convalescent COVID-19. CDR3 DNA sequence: TGTGCCAGCAGCCACAGGGACCAGCCCCAGCATTTT. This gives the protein CASSHRDQPQHF.